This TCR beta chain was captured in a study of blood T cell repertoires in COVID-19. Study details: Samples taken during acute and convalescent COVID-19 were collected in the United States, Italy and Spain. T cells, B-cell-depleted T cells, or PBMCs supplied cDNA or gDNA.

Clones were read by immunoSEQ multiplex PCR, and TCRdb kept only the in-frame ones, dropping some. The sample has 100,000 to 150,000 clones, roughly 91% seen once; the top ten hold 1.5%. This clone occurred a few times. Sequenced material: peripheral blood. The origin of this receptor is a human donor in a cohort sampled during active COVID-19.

CDR3 amino acids: CASSLGQGVDGYTF. In DNA form, the CDR3 reads TGCGCCAGCAGCCTTGGACAGGGGGTGGATGGCTACACCTTC. The genes are TRBV5-1 and TRBJ1-2; 10 positions agree with TRBD1. J lost 6 bases, V lost 4 bases, and 6 bases had no gene match. The CDR3 is made up of 14 amino acids. Germline CDR1 is SGHRS and CDR2 is YFSETQ.